This T cell receptor beta chain came from a study of OX40 agonist ivuxolimab in advanced cancers. In the study overall: Ivuxolimab was delivered to patients intravenously every 2 weeks at doses spanning 0.01 to 10 mg/kg.

As to this clone: The antigen is undetermined.

Whole-study results and caveats: Specificity for antigen went undetermined in the expanded peripheral T cells.

This table comes from immunoSEQ multiplex PCR, and its TCRdb copy is limited to in-frame clones, with some not included. The data show tens of thousands of clones, 91% seen once. The CDR3 sequence is 16 residues long. Trimming removed 3 bases at V and 6 bases at J, with 18 bases between. Germline assignment: CDR1 LNHDA and CDR2 SQIVND (reference sequence). This sequence was found in an adult with an advanced solid tumor such as melanoma, head and neck, liver or kidney cancer. The input for sequencing was CD4+ or CD8+ T cells sorted from blood, taken in a trial of the OX40 agonist ivuxolimab. This rearrangement joins TRBV19 to TRBJ2-4; either TRBD1 or TRBD2 may supply D (6 bases each). In nucleotides, the CDR3 is TGTGCCAGTAGTATTGGGCGCGGGACACCGATAAACATTCAGTACTTC. Its translation is CASSIGRGTPINIQYF.